This entry describes one T cell receptor beta chain. This sample is drawn from a study of graft-versus-host responses after intestinal transplantation. General observations from the study: Early post-transplant falls in HvG clones accompanied the peak levels of circulating GvH clones.

Trimming removed 6 bases from V and 5 bases from J; junction bases left unmatched: 11. CDR1 is MNHEY and CDR2 is SVGAGI in the germline V gene. CDR3 length equals 15 residues. There were some 200,000 CFSE-labeled responder cells plated together with some 200,000 irradiated, violet-dye-labeled stimulator cells. CD4 and CD8 responders that proliferated in the reaction were FACS-sorted. Only in-frame clones appear in the TCRdb table, and some are missing; sequencing was by immunoSEQ multiplex PCR. Of several thousand clones listed, 20% to 30% were seen once; the top ten hold approximately 4.5%. Here the sequenced sample was alloreactive CD4+ T cells from a mixed lymphocyte reaction culture, taken before intestinal transplant. As for subset: CFSE-low proliferating T cells sorted from roughly six-day pre-transplant mixed lymphocyte reaction (GvH or HvG direction). This sequence originates from a human patient who received an intestinal transplant. The chain couples TRBV6-5 to TRBJ2-7; 9 nucleotides line up with TRBD2. The CDR3 DNA sequence: TGTGCCAGCAGGGCCTCCGCGGGAGGGAAAAACGAGCAGTACTTC. It codes for CASRASAGGKNEQYF.